The 31 T cell receptor beta chains given below trace back to one sample, sequenced in a study of response to subunit inactivated influenza vaccine. MiXCR, run by TCRdb on the RT-PCR reads, gives a single entry per CDR3 protein. Of roughly 700,000 distinct CDR3 sequences in the sample, 11% to 15% are singletons; the top ten hold approximately 6.5%. Source: PBMCs from blood, taken around two weeks before vaccination. The receptors were gathered from a man aged 45-65 years who received an inactivated influenza vaccine.

V usage is TRBV27 and J usage is TRBJ2-3; D ambiguous. Germline CDR1 and CDR2: MNHEY and SMNVEV (reference sequence). This CDR3 contains 12 residues. The ends were cut back, 3 bases at V and 6 bases at J, with 7 bases in the middle. The CDR3 spells CASSFAADTQYF. CDR3 DNA: TGTGCCAGCAGTTTTGCAGCTGATACGCAGTATTTT.

The gene calls are TRBV12-3 or TRBV12-4 and TRBJ2-2, with 7 nucleotides matching TRBD2. The V gene end was trimmed by 1 base and the J gene end by 6 bases; junction bases not matched to a gene: 11. This CDR3 is built from 17 residues. The DNA of the CDR3 is TGTGCCAGCAGTTTAGGGTTGCGGGAGAGGAGGTCCGGGGAGCTGTTTTTT. Translated: CASSLGLRERRSGELFF.

This clonotype appeared a few times. The V gene is TRBV2, the J gene TRBJ2-1, with a tentative D call TRBD2 (7 bases). The germline CDR1 and CDR2 sequences are SNHLY and FYNNEI. The germline V and J ends were trimmed by 10 bases and 9 bases, with 19 bases remaining between them. The CDR3 totals 13 residues. In DNA form, the CDR3 reads TGTGCCACCAACGGGGGGCCGAGAGGTGAGCAGTTCTTC. This sequence encodes CATNGGPRGEQFF.

This clonotype was observed a handful of times. The rearrangement uses TRBV27 and TRBJ2-7; TRBD2 agrees at 8 bases. The CDR3 has 13 amino acids. The germline CDR1 and CDR2 sequences are MNHEY and SMNVEV (reference sequence). V shed 5 bases, J shed 2 bases, and the junction held 2 bases outside the gene matches. CDR3 bases: TGTGCCAGCAGTAACGGGAGGGCCTACGAGCAGTACTTC. Its translation: CASSNGRAYEQYF.

This clonotype occurred a few times. An end of the junction differs from the germline gene, which may be a read error. This chain uses TRBV5-1 with TRBJ1-1; D unresolved. CDR1 is SGHRS, CDR2 YFSETQ, per germline. The CDR3 is made up of 13 amino acids. The CDR3: CASSLQQNAEAFF. CDR3 nucleotides: TGCGCCAGCAGCCTGCAACAGAACGCTGAAGCTTTCTTT.

The chain couples TRBV11-3 to TRBJ2-1; possibly TRBD2 for D (6 bases). Per germline, CDR1 SGHNT and CDR2 YENEEA. The germline V and J ends were trimmed by 6 bases and 9 bases, with 18 bases remaining between them. The CDR3 loop spans 14 amino acids. This chain's CDR3 is CASSSGLPPAEQFF. The CDR3 bases are TGTGCCAGCAGTTCAGGACTACCCCCCGCTGAGCAGTTCTTC.

This clonotype was found a few times. The chain combines TRBV4-3 with TRBJ1-2, with 11 nucleotides matching TRBD1. Per the germline V gene, CDR1 is LGHNA and CDR2 is YSLEER. The CDR3 is 17 residues long. The V gene end was trimmed by 3 bases and the J gene end by 5 bases; junction bases not matched to a gene: 11. The CDR3 DNA follows: TGCGCCAGCAGCCACGGACAGGGGGCGAGACTAGGTTATGGCTACACCTTC. Encoded protein: CASSHGQGARLGYGYTF.

This clonotype was detected many times. The genes are TRBV5-5 and TRBJ1-5; weak D call: TRBD1 (6 bases). This CDR3 has 16 residues. The germline V gene encodes CDR1 SGHKS and CDR2 YYEKEE (reference sequence). Trimming pared 4 bases from V and 6 bases from J, leaving 20 bases between. The CDR3, as DNA: TGTGCCAGCAGCCTCGACAGGTTGGGTCCGTTTCAGCCCCAGCATTTT. Translated, it gives CASSLDRLGPFQPQHF.

This clonotype was detected only a few times. The CDR3 here is CASSFRQGLYEQYF. The CDR3 nucleotides read TGTGCCAGCAGTTTTCGGCAGGGGTTGTACGAGCAGTACTTC. This rearrangement joins TRBV12-3 or TRBV12-4 to TRBJ2-7; weak D call: TRBD1 (6 bases). V was trimmed by 3 bases and J by 4 bases, leaving 13 bases between them. This CDR3 spans 14 amino acids.

V gene TRBV7-9 combines with J gene TRBJ2-5; 8 bases are shared with TRBD1. Germline V CDR1 and CDR2: SEHNR, FQNEAQ (reference sequence). This CDR3 region has 15 residues. After removal of 3 bases from V and 1 base from J, the junction contained 4 bases not matched to a gene. The CDR3 spells CASSFTGGSQETQYF. For the CDR3, the DNA is TGTGCCAGCAGCTTCACAGGGGGATCCCAAGAGACCCAGTACTTC. Full variable domain (rest looked up from reference TRBV7-9 and TRBJ2-5): DTGVSQNPRHKITKRGQNVTFRCDPISEHNRLYWYRQTLGQGPEFLTYFQNEAQLEKSRLLSDRFSAERPKGSFSTLEIQRTEQGDSAMYLCASSFTGGSQETQYFGPGTRLLVL.

The chain employs TRBV11-2 and TRBJ2-5, with D possibly being TRBD1 (6 bases). Trimming removed 5 bases from V and 5 bases from J, with 18 bases in between. The CDR3 runs 15 residues. Germline V CDR1 and CDR2: SGHAT, FQNNGV. Written as DNA, the CDR3 is TGTGCCAGCAGCCATCCGACGCAGGGGATGGAGACCCAGTACTTC. It codes for CASSHPTQGMETQYF.

This clonotype has more than one count but fewer than ten. V and J are TRBV11-3 and TRBJ2-3, with D perhaps TRBD2 (5 bases). V was shortened by 5 bases and J by 2 bases, with 11 bases between the two germline ends. In germline, CDR1 is SGHNT, CDR2 YENEEA. The CDR3 has 14 residues. The CDR3 DNA reads as TGTGCCAGCAGCGAGCGGCACTACACAGATACGCAGTATTTT. This gives the protein CASSERHYTDTQYF.

Details on this clonotype: This may come from a read error, since a much larger clone is one base off. The J gene is TRBJ2-5, the V gene TRBV7-2, with 14 bases lining up with TRBD2. This CDR3 comprises 15 residues. The V gene's germline CDR1 is SGHTA and CDR2 FQGNSA. For the CDR3, the DNA is TGTGCCAGCAGCTATGGGACTAGCGGGGGAGAGAACCAGTACTTC. This encodes CASSYGTSGGENQYF.

This clonotype has just a few counts. The CDR3 nucleotides are TGTGCCAGCAGCGTAGGACAGGGCTATAATTCACCCCTCCACTTT. Translation: CASSVGQGYNSPLHF. The V and J genes are TRBV9 and TRBJ1-6; 7 nucleotides agree with TRBD1. Germline V lookup: CDR1 SGDLS, CDR2 YYNGEE. The CDR3 has 15 amino acids. Trimming took 0 bases from V and 3 from J; bases not matched to a gene: 0.

The chain couples TRBV6-2 or TRBV6-3 to TRBJ2-7; no firm D call. V was shortened by 4 bases and J by 0 bases, with 10 bases between the two germline ends. CDR3 length equals 14 residues. Germline V lookup: CDR1 MNHEY, CDR2 SVGEGT. CDR3 protein: CASSSYASSYEQYF. CDR3 sequence (DNA): TGTGCCAGCAGTTCATACGCTAGCTCCTACGAGCAGTACTTC.

V gene TRBV19 combines with J gene TRBJ2-1; the match to TRBD1 covers 10 bases. The CDR3 is 15 amino acids. CDR1 LNHDA and CDR2 SQIVND come from the germline V gene (reference sequence). Unmatched junction bases numbered 5, after V lost 1 base and J lost 8 bases. The CDR3 reads CASSIGDRGPDEQFF. The CDR3 DNA reads TGTGCCAGTAGTATAGGGGACAGGGGCCCCGATGAGCAGTTCTTC.

The V call is TRBV6-2 or TRBV6-3, the J call TRBJ1-5; D possibly corresponds to TRBD1 (6 bases). Trimming shortened V by 2 bases and J by 5 bases, and 10 bases separated the two germline ends. Per germline, CDR1 MNHEY and CDR2 SVGEGT. The CDR3 loop spans 14 amino acids. In DNA, the CDR3 is TGTGCCAGCAGTTACAGGGGGGGGGATCAGCCCCAGCATTTT. Translated: CASSYRGGDQPQHF.

This clonotype was seen only a few times. This chain connects TRBV12-3 or TRBV12-4 to TRBJ2-6; no firm D call. The CDR3 is made up of 19 amino acids. V was clipped by 0 bases and J by 0 bases, with 15 bases between them. CDR3 nucleotide sequence: TGTGCCAGCAGTTTAGCGCTGGGCGCCTCCTTCTCTGGGGCCAACGTCCTGACTTTC. This translates into CASSLALGASFSGANVLTF.

This clonotype was seen a few times. This chain uses TRBV20-1 with TRBJ2-1; 7 nucleotides align to TRBD2. This CDR3 spans 16 amino acids. CDR1 DFQATT and CDR2 SNEGSKA come from the germline V gene (reference sequence). V shed 1 base, J shed 9 bases, and the junction held 15 bases outside the gene matches. CDR3 bases: TGCAGTGCTAGAGGCCTCTGGGGGAGGGCCACGGCTGAGCAGTTCTTC. Protein sequence: CSARGLWGRATAEQFF.

This clonotype was counted only a few times. This rearrangement joins TRBV20-1 to TRBJ2-1; 7 bases align to TRBD1. Losses at the gene ends were 1 base for V and 4 bases for J; bases not matched to a gene: 4. The germline V gene encodes CDR1 DFQATT and CDR2 SNEGSKA (reference sequence). This CDR3 contains 14 residues. The CDR3 here is CSARGTGQYNEQFF. CDR3 bases: TGCAGTGCTAGAGGGACAGGCCAATACAATGAGCAGTTCTTC.

The V call is TRBV6-2 or TRBV6-3, the J call TRBJ2-1; 7 bases are shared with TRBD1. The CDR3 loop spans 18 amino acids. V trimming: 2 bases; J trimming: 4 bases; junction bases outside the gene matches: 14. Germline lookup yields CDR1 MNHEY and CDR2 SVGEGT. The CDR3 nucleotides read TGTGCCAGCAGTTACGCCAAAATCAACAGGGGAATTTACAATGAGCAGTTCTTC. Protein product: CASSYAKINRGIYNEQFF.

This clonotype has only a few counts. This chain connects TRBV6-1 to TRBJ2-7, with D perhaps TRBD1 (7 bases). The CDR3 has 14 amino acids. Germline-derived CDR1 and CDR2 are MNHNS and SASEGT. V dropped 5 bases and J dropped 7 bases, with 18 bases sitting between them. CDR3 DNA sequence: TGTGCCAGCAGTCCGCAAGCGACAGGGAGGGAGCAGTACTTC. Protein: CASSPQATGREQYF.

This rearrangement joins TRBV12-3 or TRBV12-4 to TRBJ2-1, with TRBD2 identical over 9 bases. The trim removed 6 bases at V and 6 bases at J, leaving 9 bases unmatched. CDR3 length: 15 amino acids. The CDR3 sequence is CASSLDSGGPNEQFF. Written as DNA, the CDR3 is TGTGCCAGCAGCCTTGATAGCGGGGGTCCCAATGAGCAGTTCTTC.

The chain has TRBV7-8 and TRBJ1-1; D remains unclear. The germline gives CDR1 SGHVS, CDR2 FQNEAQ. CDR3 length: 16 amino acids. V shed 0 bases and J shed 1 base, with 12 bases lying between them. CDR3 amino acids: CASSLASGPANTEAFF. For the CDR3, the DNA is TGTGCCAGCAGCTTAGCCTCGGGCCCGGCGAACACTGAAGCTTTCTTT.

This chain joins TRBV14 and TRBJ2-1; TRBD2 agrees at 8 bases. Per germline, CDR1 SGHDN and CDR2 FVKESK. This CDR3 region has 18 residues. J lost 3 bases, V lost 2 bases, and 12 bases had no gene match. CDR3 residues: CASSQLGTSRLLYNEQFF. In DNA, the CDR3 is TGTGCCAGCAGCCAACTAGGGACTAGTCGGCTTCTCTACAATGAGCAGTTCTTC.

The gene calls are TRBV15 and TRBJ1-4; 9 bases are shared with TRBD1. With 5 bases clipped from V and 7 bases from J, the junction kept 11 bases outside the gene matches. Germline lookup yields CDR1 LNHNV and CDR2 YYDKDF (reference sequence). The CDR3 has 16 residues. In DNA form, the CDR3 reads TGTGCCACCAGCTTAATGAGACCGGGACAGGGTGAAAAACTGTTTTTT. It codes for CATSLMRPGQGEKLFF.

The chain joins TRBV7-2 to TRBJ2-2; the D is unclear. V was trimmed by 5 bases and J by 5 bases, leaving 12 bases between them. This CDR3 contains 14 residues. Germline V gene sequence: CDR1 SGHTA, CDR2 FQGNSA. In DNA, the CDR3 is TGTGCCAGCAGCACCTCGCCCGCTACCGGGGAGCTGTTTTTT. Its protein product is CASSTSPATGELFF. Full variable domain (outside the CDR3, taken from reference TRBV7-2 and TRBJ2-2): GAGVSQSPSNKVTEKGKDVELRCDPISGHTALYWYRQSLGQGLEFLIYFQGNSAPDKSGLPSDRFSAERTGGSVSTLTIQRTQQEDSAVYLCASSTSPATGELFFGEGSRLTVL.

The chain couples TRBV12-3 or TRBV12-4 to TRBJ2-3; TRBD1 matches at 9 bases. The CDR3 runs to 16 residues. The junction had 13 bases not matched to a gene; V was cut back by 5 bases and J by 7 bases. The CDR3: CASSTHGQGTAYTQYF. For the CDR3, the DNA is TGTGCCAGCAGTACCCATGGACAGGGGACCGCCTATACGCAGTATTTT.

The chain uses TRBV7-3 and TRBJ2-1; D possibly corresponds to TRBD2 (6 bases). V was trimmed by 3 bases and J by 8 bases, leaving 11 bases between them. The CDR3 loop spans 13 amino acids. CDR1 is SGHTA, CDR2 FQGTGA, per germline. The CDR3 DNA is TGTGCCAGCAGCTTGGGGTGGAGGGATGAGCAGTTCTTC. It specifies CASSLGWRDEQFF.

As concerns this clonotype: An end of the junction does not agree with germline; a read error may underlie this. The DNA for the CDR3 is TGTGCCAGCAGCGTAGGGGTTGAAGGGACAGCCACCTCTCTACCGCTCTTC. Translating gives CASSVGVEGTATSLPLF. The chain recombines TRBV9 with TRBJ2-1, with TRBD1 identical over 7 bases. This CDR3 is 17 amino acids long. CDR1 and CDR2 from the germline V gene are SGDLS and YYNGEE.

The chain joins TRBV7-9 to TRBJ2-7; unclear D gene. Per the germline V gene, CDR1 is SEHNR and CDR2 is FQNEAQ (reference sequence). The CDR3 consists of 11 residues. V was cut by 3 bases and J by 5 bases, with 5 bases left in between. In nucleotides, the CDR3 is TGTGCCAGCAGCTTCGCAAACGAGCAGTACTTC. It encodes CASSFANEQYF.